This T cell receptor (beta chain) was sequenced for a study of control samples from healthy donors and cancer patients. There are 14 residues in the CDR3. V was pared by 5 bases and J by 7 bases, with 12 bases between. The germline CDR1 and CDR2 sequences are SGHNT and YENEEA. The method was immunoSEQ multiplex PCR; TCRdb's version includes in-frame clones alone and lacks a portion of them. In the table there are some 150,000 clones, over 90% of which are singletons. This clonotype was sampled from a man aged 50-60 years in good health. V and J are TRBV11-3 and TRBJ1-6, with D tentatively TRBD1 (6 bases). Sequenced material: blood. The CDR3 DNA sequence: TGTGCCAGCAGCACCGGGACACCAAATTCACCCCTCCACTTT. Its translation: CASSTGTPNSPLHF.